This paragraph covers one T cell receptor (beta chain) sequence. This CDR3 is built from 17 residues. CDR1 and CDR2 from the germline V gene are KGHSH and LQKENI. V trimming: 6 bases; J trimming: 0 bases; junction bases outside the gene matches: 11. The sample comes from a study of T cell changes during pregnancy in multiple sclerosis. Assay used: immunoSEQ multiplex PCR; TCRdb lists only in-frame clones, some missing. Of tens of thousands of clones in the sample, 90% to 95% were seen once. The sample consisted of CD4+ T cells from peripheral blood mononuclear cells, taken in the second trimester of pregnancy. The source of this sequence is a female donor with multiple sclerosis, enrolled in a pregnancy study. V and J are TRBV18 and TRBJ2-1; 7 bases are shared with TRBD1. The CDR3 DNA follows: TGTGCCAGCTCGACCCTCCAGACAGGGCTCTCCTACAATGAGCAGTTCTTC. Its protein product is CASSTLQTGLSYNEQFF.